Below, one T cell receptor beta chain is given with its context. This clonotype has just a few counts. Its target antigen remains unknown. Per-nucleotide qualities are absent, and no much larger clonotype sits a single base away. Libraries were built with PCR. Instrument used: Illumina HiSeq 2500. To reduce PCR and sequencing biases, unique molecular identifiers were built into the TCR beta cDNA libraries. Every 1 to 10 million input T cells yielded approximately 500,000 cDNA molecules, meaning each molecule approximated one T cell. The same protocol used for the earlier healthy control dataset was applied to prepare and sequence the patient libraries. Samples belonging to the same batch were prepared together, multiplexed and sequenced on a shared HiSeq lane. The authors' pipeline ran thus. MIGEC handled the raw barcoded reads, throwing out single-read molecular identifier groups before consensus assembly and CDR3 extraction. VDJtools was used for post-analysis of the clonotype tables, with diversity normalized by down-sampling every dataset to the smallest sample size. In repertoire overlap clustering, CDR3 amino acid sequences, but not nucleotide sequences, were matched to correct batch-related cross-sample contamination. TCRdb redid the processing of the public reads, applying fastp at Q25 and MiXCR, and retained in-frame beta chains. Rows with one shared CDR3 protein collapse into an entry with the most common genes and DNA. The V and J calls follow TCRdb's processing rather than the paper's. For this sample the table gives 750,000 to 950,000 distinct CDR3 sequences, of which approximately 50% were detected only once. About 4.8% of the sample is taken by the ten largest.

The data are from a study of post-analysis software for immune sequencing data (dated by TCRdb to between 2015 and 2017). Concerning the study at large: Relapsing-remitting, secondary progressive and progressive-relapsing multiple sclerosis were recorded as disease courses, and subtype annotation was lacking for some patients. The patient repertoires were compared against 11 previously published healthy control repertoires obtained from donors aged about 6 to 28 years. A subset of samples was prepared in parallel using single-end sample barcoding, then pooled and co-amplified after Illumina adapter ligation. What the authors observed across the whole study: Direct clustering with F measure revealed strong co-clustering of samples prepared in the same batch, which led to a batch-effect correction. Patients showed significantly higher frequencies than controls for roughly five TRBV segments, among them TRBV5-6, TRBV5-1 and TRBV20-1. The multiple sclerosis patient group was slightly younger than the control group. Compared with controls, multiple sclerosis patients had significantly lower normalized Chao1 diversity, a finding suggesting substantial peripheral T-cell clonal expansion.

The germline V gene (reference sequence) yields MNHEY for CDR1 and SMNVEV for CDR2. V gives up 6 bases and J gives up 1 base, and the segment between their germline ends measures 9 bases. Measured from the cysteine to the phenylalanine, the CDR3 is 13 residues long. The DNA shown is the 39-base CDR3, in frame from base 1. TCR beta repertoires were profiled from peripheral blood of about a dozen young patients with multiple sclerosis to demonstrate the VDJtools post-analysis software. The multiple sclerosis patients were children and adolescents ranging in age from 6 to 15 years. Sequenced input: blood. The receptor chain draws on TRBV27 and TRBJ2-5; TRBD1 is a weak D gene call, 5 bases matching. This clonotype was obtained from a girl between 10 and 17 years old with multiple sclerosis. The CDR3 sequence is CASRVTAQETQYF. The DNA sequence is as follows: TGTGCCAGCAGGGTGACAGCCCAAGAGACCCAGTACTTC.